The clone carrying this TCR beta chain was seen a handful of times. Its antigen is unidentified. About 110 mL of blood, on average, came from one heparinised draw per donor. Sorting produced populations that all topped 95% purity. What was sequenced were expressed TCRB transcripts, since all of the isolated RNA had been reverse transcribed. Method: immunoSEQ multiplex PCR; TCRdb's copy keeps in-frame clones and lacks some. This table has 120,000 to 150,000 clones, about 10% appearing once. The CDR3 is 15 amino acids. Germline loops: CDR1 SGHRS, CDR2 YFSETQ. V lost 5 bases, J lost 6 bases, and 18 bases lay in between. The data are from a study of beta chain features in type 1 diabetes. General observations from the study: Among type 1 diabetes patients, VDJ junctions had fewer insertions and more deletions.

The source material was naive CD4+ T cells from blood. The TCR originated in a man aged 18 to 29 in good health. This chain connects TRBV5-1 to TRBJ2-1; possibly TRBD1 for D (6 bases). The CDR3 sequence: CASRADGTPSNEQFF. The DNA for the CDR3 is TGCGCCAGCAGGGCAGATGGGACACCGTCCAATGAGCAGTTCTTC.